This TCR beta chain originates from a study of beta chain features in type 1 diabetes (dated by TCRdb to the late 2010s). In the study overall: No differences in mean age, gender distribution, total cell number or subset yield were found between patients and healthy donors. A total of under 140,000,000 sorted cells were examined across all samples, and the number of cells per subset was strongly correlated with RNA yield. The study compared the TCRB repertoires of sorted circulating CD4+ T cell subsets in recently diagnosed type 1 diabetes patients with those in matched healthy donors. Regulatory and stem cell-like memory subsets were isolated from only 8 patients and about eight healthy donors, whereas naive and central memory subsets came from all 30 or so donors. The paper as a whole reports these results and caveats: Naive, central memory and regulatory TCRB repertoires appeared to be more alike among patients than among healthy donors. Because small numbers of individuals were included in the HLA sub-analyses, any influence of HLA type on TCRB rearrangement was left unresolved. A moderate but significant shortening of TCRB CDR3 length was observed in type 1 diabetes patients in all four CD4+ subsets. Shorter templates might have been favored by PCR, but patient and control samples were amplified and corrected together, so both groups would have been affected equally by any skew. Because cDNA was sequenced instead of genomic DNA, activated cells with high expression could be over-represented, although the groups did not differ in activation or CD3 levels. Fewer insertions and more nucleotide deletions at VDJ recombination sites were observed in patients with type 1 diabetes, implying thymic rearrangement abnormalities.

The CDR3 runs 16 amino acids, cysteine and phenylalanine included. CDR3 DNA is the only sequence kept; it has 48 bases, read in frame from the first base. Trimming leaves V shorter by 5 bases and J shorter by 0 bases, with the junction holding 8 bases beyond the gene matches. The germline V gene encodes CDR1 KGHSH and CDR2 LQKENI. Concerning this clone itself: It lacks a known antigen. The sample holds no much larger clone one base away, and base qualities are not on file.

From each donor, a single peripheral blood sample of about 110 mL on average was drawn into heparinised tubes. A BD FACSAria II was used to sort naive, central memory, regulatory and stem cell-like memory CD4+ T cells with a panel that included CD45RO, CCR7, CD25, CD127, CD95 and CD27. Every sorted population had a purity above 95%. PBMCs were separated immediately by Lymphoprep density gradient centrifugation and were stained directly, without being cultured. To minimize batch effects, samples were stained and sorted in pairs, one healthy donor with one patient per experiment. The High Capacity cDNA Reverse Transcription Kit was used to reverse transcribe all of the isolated RNA, meaning that expressed TCRB transcripts were what got sequenced. Deep immunoSEQ sequencing was performed on naive, central memory and regulatory T cell samples, with an average of about 4 million total reads per sample. Sorted cells were lysed in RLT buffer, and RNA was extracted using DNase-treated RNeasy Micro or Mini kits according to cell number. To prevent cross-contamination, every cell subset was processed on its own, while patient and healthy donor samples were processed together. TCRB sequences were amplified from cDNA with the immunoSEQ multiplex PCR, producing 87-bp fragments spanning the CDR3 region. Sequencing of the amplicons was performed on the Illumina HiSeq platform. The authors' analysis ran thus. Synthetic template baselines were used to correct PCR bias computationally, reads within Hamming distance 2 were collapsed, and singletons that could not be merged were discarded. By aligning reads against IMGT, V, D and J genes, CDR3 length, and insertions or deletions at six rearrangement sites were assigned. Within each subset, clonotype counts were normalized to sorted cell number, after which true diversity and Gini coefficients were computed with the tcR R package. The overlap coefficient, calculated on TCRB nucleotide sequences, was used to measure repertoire sharing. Drawn from immuneACCESS, this table holds only the in-frame rearrangements with V and J called that TCRdb kept. Clones are partly lost; checked studies trace under half to an unresolved V gene and leave the rest unexplained. D and trimming come from the DNA, and the V and J calls and clone size come from that table. Recorded for this sample are roughly 290,000 clones; 8% of them occurred a single time. The ten largest clonotypes hold about 0.93% of the sample.

This receptor was obtained from a woman aged 18 to 35 in good health. The sample taken for sequencing was central memory CD4+ T cells from blood. Rearrangement joined TRBV18 to TRBJ2-3; a stretch of 7 junction bases matches TRBD1. The DNA sequence is as follows: TGTGCCAGCTCATCGGGGACAGCAACTAGCACAGATACGCAGTATTTT. Its amino acids are CASSSGTATSTDTQYF. Here the CDR3 is joined to the reference TRBV18 and TRBJ2-3 genes, and the full variable domain is: NAGVMQNPRHLVRRRGQEARLRCSPMKGHSHVYWYRQLPEEGLKFMVYLQKENIIDESGMPKERFSAEFPKEGPSILRIQQVVRGDSAAYFCASSSGTATSTDTQYFGPGTRLTVL.